This passage covers 26 T cell receptor beta chains from one sample sequenced in a study of T-cell memory formation after mild COVID-19. TCRdb itself ran the 5' RACE reads through MiXCR, one entry per CDR3 protein. This table has approximately 450,000 distinct CDR3 sequences, about 20% appearing once. The material sequenced was PBMCs or a T cell subset sorted from them (not recorded which). These receptors came from an adult woman who had mild COVID-19 (a few samples of this study predate the infection). Cell type and time point are not known.

J is TRBJ1-6 and V is TRBV29-1; D remains unclear. Germline V gives CDR1 SQVTM, CDR2 ANQGSEA. This CDR3 spans 13 amino acids. Trimming removed 5 bases at V and 7 bases at J, with 12 bases between. This CDR3 is CSVLDGRNSPLHF. CDR3 bases: TGCAGCGTTCTGGACGGTCGAAATTCACCCCTCCACTTT.

The V call is TRBV20-1, the J call TRBJ1-1; D is undetermined. The CDR3 has 12 amino acids. CDR1 is DFQATT, CDR2 SNEGSKA, per germline (reference sequence). Trimming left V 5 bases short and J 3 bases short, with 10 bases between. Here the CDR3 reads CSARGLHTEAFF. CDR3 sequence (DNA): TGCAGTGCTCGTGGGTTGCACACTGAAGCTTTCTTT.

The chain carries TRBV18 and TRBJ2-7; D might be TRBD1 (6 bases). Germline CDR1 and CDR2: KGHSH and LQKENI. The V gene lost 2 bases and the J gene lost 6 bases, with 20 bases spanning the gap. The CDR3 length is 16 residues. The CDR3 DNA reads TGTGCCAGCTCACCATTCGGGACAATGGGGTTGCGCGAGCAGTACTTC. Amino acid sequence: CASSPFGTMGLREQYF.

J is TRBJ2-2 and V is TRBV21-1. TRBV21-1 is noted as a pseudogene. This CDR3 comprises 13 residues. CDR3 nucleotides: TGTGCCAGCCGACGACAGAACACCGGGGAGCTGTTTTTT. Translation: CASRRQNTGELFF.

Ten or more counts support this clonotype. The chain recombines TRBV11-2 with TRBJ2-3; 7 bases match TRBD2. The trim removed 4 bases at V and 0 bases at J, leaving 7 bases unmatched. The CDR3 consists of 16 residues. Germline CDR1 reads SGHAT; CDR2 reads FQNNGV. The CDR3 loop reads CASSSGAGVSTDTQYF. The CDR3, as DNA: TGTGCCAGCAGCTCCGGGGCGGGAGTGAGCACAGATACGCAGTATTTT.

The CDR3 DNA is TGCGCCAGCAGCTTGGGGGACTCCAGTTCCTACGAGCAGTACTTC. Amino acid sequence: CASSLGDSSSYEQYF. V is TRBV5-1 and J is TRBJ2-7; tentative D call: TRBD2 (6 bases). V was trimmed by 0 bases and J by 1 base, leaving 11 bases between them. Germline V gene data show CDR1 as SGHRS and CDR2 as YFSETQ. The CDR3 is 15 amino acids.

This rearrangement joins TRBV20-1 to TRBJ2-4; D not resolved. V lost 3 bases, J lost 0 bases, and 30 bases lay in between. The CDR3 contains 21 residues. Germline CDR1 DFQATT, CDR2 SNEGSKA (reference sequence). The CDR3 DNA follows: TGCAGTGCTAGTAGGTTCCCGTCTGGTCCTCTTAGGACCCTAGCCAAAAACATTCAGTACTTC. Translation: CSASRFPSGPLRTLAKNIQYF.

In its sample, this clonotype was seen a few times. The chain has TRBV4-1 and TRBJ2-2; D is undetermined. The V end lost 3 bases, the J end lost 4 bases, and 18 bases lay between the germline ends. Germline lookup yields CDR1 MGHRA and CDR2 YSYEKL. The CDR3 spans 17 residues. In nucleotides, the CDR3 is TGCGCCAGCAGCCAGGGTAGCCTACGGCTCCTCACCGGGGAGCTGTTTTTT. It yields the protein CASSQGSLRLLTGELFF.

The rearrangement links TRBV4-1 to TRBJ2-7; 7 nucleotides align to TRBD1. Germline V CDR1 and CDR2: MGHRA, YSYEKL. The CDR3 is made up of 15 amino acids. V lost 1 base and J lost 5; bases outside the gene matches: 8. The CDR3 spells CASSQGATGRHEQYF. The DNA of the CDR3 is TGCGCCAGCAGCCAAGGGGCGACAGGGCGACACGAGCAGTACTTC.

The chain employs TRBV7-9 and TRBJ1-3; 10 bases match TRBD1. The germline gives CDR1 SEHNR, CDR2 FQNEAQ (reference sequence). The CDR3 runs 14 residues. The V segment lost 5 bases and the J segment 8 bases; nucleotides outside the gene matches: 6. The CDR3 here is CASSLRDRGYTIYF. The CDR3 DNA is TGTGCCAGCAGCCTCCGGGACAGGGGTTACACCATATATTTT.

The chain joins TRBV4-2 to TRBJ2-7; 8 bases are shared with TRBD2. This CDR3 has 14 amino acids. V shed 0 bases and J 3 bases; nucleotides not matched to a gene: 1. CDR1 and CDR2 (germline): LGHNA, YNFKEQ. CDR3 bases: TGTGCCAGCAGCCAAGACGGGACTAGCTACGAGCAGTACTTC. It is translated as CASSQDGTSYEQYF.

This clonotype was observed at least ten times. The chain links TRBV25-1 to TRBJ2-6, with unresolved D. The V and J ends lost 3 bases and 0 bases respectively, with 6 bases between them. Germline V gene lookup returns CDR1 MGHDK and CDR2 SYGVNS. The CDR3 totals 15 residues. The CDR3 is CASSERFSGANVLTF. In DNA, the CDR3 is TGTGCCAGCAGTGAGCGGTTCTCTGGGGCCAACGTCCTGACTTTC.

This chain connects TRBV6-2 or TRBV6-3 to TRBJ1-5; D gene ambiguous. From germline, CDR1 is MNHEY and CDR2 SVGEGT. This CDR3 has 14 amino acids. Trimming took off 8 bases at V and 3 bases at J, with 14 bases between the two ends. Here the CDR3 reads CASSVGYNNQPQHF. The DNA for the CDR3 is TGTGCCAGCTCCGTGGGGTATAACAATCAGCCCCAGCATTTT.

The rearrangement links TRBV3-1 to TRBJ2-5, with 7 bases lining up with TRBD1. V was pared by 3 bases and J by 5 bases, with 6 bases of the junction left unmatched. Per the germline V gene, CDR1 is LGHDT and CDR2 is YNNKEL (reference sequence). The CDR3 runs to 14 residues. This chain's CDR3 is CASSQQRGRETQYF. In DNA, the CDR3 is TGTGCCAGCAGCCAGCAAAGGGGGCGTGAGACCCAGTACTTC.

This clonotype was counted between two and nine times. V usage is TRBV5-1 and J usage is TRBJ1-1; D is perhaps TRBD1 (5 bases). Per germline, CDR1 SGHRS and CDR2 YFSETQ. This CDR3 spans 15 amino acids. The V end lost 3 bases, the J end lost 1 base, and 13 bases lay between the germline ends. CDR3 DNA: TGCGCCAGCAGCTGGGGACGGACATCGAACACTGAAGCTTTCTTT. It specifies CASSWGRTSNTEAFF.

V is TRBV20-1 and J is TRBJ2-7; tentative D call: TRBD2 (5 bases). The ends were cut back, 5 bases at V and 7 bases at J, with 18 bases in the middle. This CDR3 has 13 residues. CDR1 is DFQATT and CDR2 is SNEGSKA in the germline V gene (reference sequence). The CDR3 DNA follows: TGCAGTGCTCAAGACTATATCCCTGGAGAGCAGTACTTC. Protein sequence: CSAQDYIPGEQYF.

The chain employs TRBV4-1 and TRBJ2-7, with a weak D call TRBD1 (6 bases). CDR1 and CDR2 from the germline V gene are MGHRA and YSYEKL. This CDR3 contains 14 residues. V was clipped by 4 bases and J by 5 bases, with 15 bases between them. The CDR3 DNA reads TGCGCCAGCAGCCCACCACAGGGCATCCACGAGCAGTACTTC. This codes for CASSPPQGIHEQYF.

Many counts were recorded for this clonotype. The chain employs TRBV4-1 and TRBJ1-3; no reliable D call. Per the germline V gene, CDR1 is MGHRA and CDR2 is YSYEKL. V was trimmed by 0 bases and J by 7 bases, leaving 7 bases between them. This CDR3 region has 13 residues. CDR3 in amino acids: CASSQDRWNTIYF. The DNA of the CDR3 is TGCGCCAGCAGCCAAGACAGATGGAACACCATATATTTT.

The J gene is TRBJ1-4, the V gene TRBV12-3 or TRBV12-4; D gene uncertain. V was cut by 2 bases and J by 7 bases, with 8 bases left in between. The CDR3 is made up of 13 amino acids. CDR3 coding DNA: TGTGCCAGCAGTTTACGGGGTATTGAAAAACTGTTTTTT. Translating gives CASSLRGIEKLFF.

This clonotype turned up a few times. The rearrangement uses TRBV7-6 and TRBJ2-5; tentative D call: TRBD1 (5 bases). Trimming removed 1 base at V and 1 base at J, with 16 bases between. The germline V gene has CDR1 SGHVS and CDR2 FNYEAQ. The CDR3 is made up of 17 amino acids. CDR3 DNA: TGTGCCAGCAGCTTAGAAGGGGTACTAAAAAGCCAAGAGACCCAGTACTTC. This sequence encodes CASSLEGVLKSQETQYF.

In its sample, this clonotype was seen many times. The chain couples TRBV7-3 to TRBJ2-4; 7 nucleotides align to TRBD1. Germline values: CDR1 SGHTA, CDR2 FQGTGA. The CDR3 loop spans 13 amino acids. The ends lost 5 bases at V and 6 bases at J; junction bases unmatched: 4. In DNA, the CDR3 is TGTGCCAGCAGCCCCCAGGGGGTAAACATTCAGTACTTC. This translates into CASSPQGVNIQYF.

This clonotype was detected a few times. This chain joins TRBV6-5 and TRBJ1-5, with D unclear. The CDR3 has 15 residues. V lost 0 bases and J lost 0, with 6 bases in between. Looked up from germline, CDR1 is MNHEY and CDR2 is SVGAGI. The chain's CDR3 is CASSYSVYSNQPQHF. As DNA, the CDR3 is TGTGCCAGCAGTTACTCGGTCTATAGCAATCAGCCCCAGCATTTT.

J is TRBJ2-1 and V is TRBV7-9, with D possibly TRBD2 on 5 matching bases. This CDR3 spans 15 amino acids. Germline CDR1 reads SEHNR; CDR2 reads FQNEAQ (reference sequence). Trimming took 5 bases from V and 1 from J, leaving 12 bases between them. The CDR3 DNA reads TGTGCCAGCAGCCGCGCGGGCGGGTCCTACAATGAGCAGTTCTTC. It codes for CASSRAGGSYNEQFF.

The genes are TRBV27 and TRBJ1-1, with 7 bases that match TRBD1. With 3 bases clipped from V and 2 bases from J, the junction kept 3 bases outside the gene matches. CDR3 size: 14 residues. CDR1 and CDR2 (germline): MNHEY, SMNVEV (reference sequence). The CDR3 DNA reads TGTGCCAGCAGTTTGACAGGGTTCAACACTGAAGCTTTCTTT. It codes for CASSLTGFNTEAFF.

The CDR3 sequence: CASSSLGGPYEQYF. The CDR3 nucleotides are TGTGCCAGCAGCTCCCTCGGGGGGCCTTACGAGCAGTACTTC. The chain links TRBV5-4 to TRBJ2-7; D perhaps matches TRBD2 (7 bases). There are 14 residues in the CDR3. In germline, CDR1 is SGHNT, CDR2 YYREEE (reference sequence). V gave up 3 bases and J gave up 4 bases, with 14 bases separating them. The variable domain in full, with the rest retrieved from reference TRBV5-4 and TRBJ2-7, is ETGVTQSPTHLIKTRGQQVTLRCSSQSGHNTVSWYQQALGQGPQFIFQYYREEENGRGNFPPRFSGLQFPNYSSELNVNALELDDSALYLCASSSLGGPYEQYFGPGTRLTVT.

V usage is TRBV18 and J usage is TRBJ2-1; 10 nucleotides line up with TRBD2. The CDR3 is made up of 16 amino acids. From germline, CDR1 is KGHSH and CDR2 LQKENI. V lost 4 bases and J lost 1; bases outside the gene matches: 4. The CDR3 DNA sequence: TGTGCCAGCTCACAGGCTAGCGGGAGTTCCTACAATGAGCAGTTCTTC. It encodes CASSQASGSSYNEQFF.